Included here is one T cell receptor (beta chain) sequence, with context. What it binds is not known. Libraries were prepared by immunoSEQ multiplex PCR; TCRdb keeps only in-frame clonotypes and omits some of them. The sample records about 65,000 clones, approximately 86% being singletons. This entry belongs to a study of glioma-infiltrating T cells after dendritic cell vaccination. Regarding time point: after dendritic cell vaccination, including at tumor progression/relapse. Selection required adequate fresh-frozen tumor tissue plus more than two years' survival data. PBMC sampling occurred before vaccination, two weeks after the third dose, and at progression. Notes on the study in general: Longer survival after dendritic cell vaccination followed higher pretreatment TIL content. Only a small number of patients had complete blood and tumor samples.

The J segment lost 0 bases and the V segment lost 0 bases, leaving 10 bases of the junction unmatched. The germline gives CDR1 LGHNA, CDR2 YNFKEQ. The CDR3 spans 20 residues. The V and J genes are TRBV4-2 and TRBJ2-1; TRBD2 agrees at 11 bases. The clonotype was recovered from a human donor with glioblastoma. The source material was blood, sampled after dendritic cell vaccination. The CDR3 loop reads CASSQDTASGGYRSYNEQFF. The CDR3 bases are TGTGCCAGCAGCCAAGATACGGCTAGCGGGGGGTATCGCTCCTACAATGAGCAGTTCTTC.